This T cell receptor beta chain is from a study of Graves' ophthalmopathy and Graves' hyperthyroidism. This CDR3 is 19 amino acids long. The germline CDR1 and CDR2 sequences are SGHRS and YFSETQ. V lost 5 bases to trimming and J lost 3 bases; unmatched junction nucleotides: 15. RNA served as the template for amplifying TCR beta CDR3 regions. An initial RT-PCR round employing HTBI primers preceded a second-round multiplex PCR. TCRdb ran MiXCR on the multiplex PCR reads and lists one entry per CDR3 protein. This sample yields around 600,000 distinct CDR3 sequences, of which under 50% are seen a single time; roughly 3% belongs to the top ten.

Sequences were obtained from peripheral blood. The chain joins TRBV5-1 to TRBJ2-2; 11 nucleotides line up with TRBD1. The sequence derives from an adult man with Graves' ophthalmopathy. The CDR3 DNA follows: TGCGCCAGCAGTTTACCCCGGACAGGGGGCGTTATCGACACCGGGGAGCTGTTTTTT. This sequence encodes CASSLPRTGGVIDTGELFF.